These 9 T cell receptor beta chains share one sample of origin, sequenced in a study of shared clonotypes between healthy human individuals. Assay: immunoSEQ multiplex PCR; the TCRdb copy retains only in-frame clones and omits some. This sample has some 1,400,000 clones, with over 95% found just once. The sequenced sample was naive CD4+ T cells sorted from blood. Subset in this sample: CD45RA+ positively selected. The receptors derive from a young man in good health.

The J gene is TRBJ2-5, the V gene TRBV5-5; D gene uncertain. Per germline, CDR1 SGHKS and CDR2 YYEKEE (reference sequence). The CDR3 sequence is 12 residues long. Trimming shortened V by 2 bases and J by 2 bases, and 4 bases separated the two germline ends. CDR3 sequence (DNA): TGTGCCAGCAGCTTCCGTCAAGAGACCCAGTACTTC. The encoded protein is CASSFRQETQYF. Full variable domain (outside the CDR3, taken from reference TRBV5-5 and TRBJ2-5): DAGVTQSPTHLIKTRGQQVTLRCSPISGHKSVSWYQQVLGQGPQFIFQYYEKEERGRGNFPDRFSARQFPNYSSELNVNALLLGDSALYLCASSFRQETQYFGPGTRLLVL.

Here the CDR3 reads CASSQDMGQLSVGEQFF. In DNA, the CDR3 is TGCGCCAGCAGCCAAGATATGGGACAGTTATCGGTTGGGGAGCAGTTCTTC. This chain uses TRBV4-3 with TRBJ2-1, with 7 bases that match TRBD1. CDR3 size: 17 residues. V shed 0 bases and J 10 bases; nucleotides not matched to a gene: 15. The germline V gene encodes CDR1 LGHNA and CDR2 YSLEER.

This chain uses TRBV10-1 with TRBJ2-7; the D is unclear. V was trimmed by 3 bases and J by 6 bases, leaving 12 bases between them. Germline V lookup: CDR1 WNHNN, CDR2 SYGVQD (reference sequence). The length of the CDR3 is 13 residues. Here the CDR3 DNA reads TGCGCCAGCAGTGAATTGGTAGGGTCCGAGCAGTACTTC. Translation gives CASSELVGSEQYF.

The rearrangement joins TRBV2 to TRBJ1-5; D is perhaps TRBD1 (6 bases). This CDR3 has 14 amino acids. Germline assignment: CDR1 SNHLY and CDR2 FYNNEI. V lost 10 bases, J lost 0 bases, and 13 bases lay in between. The CDR3 is CATSDSYSNQPQHF. CDR3 bases: TGTGCCACCTCGGACAGCTATAGCAATCAGCCCCAGCATTTT. The whole variable domain, filled in from reference TRBV2 and TRBJ1-5, reads EPEVTQTPSHQVTQMGQEVILRCVPISNHLYFYWYRQILGQKVEFLVSFYNNEISEKSEIFDDQFSVERPDGSNFTLKIRSTKLEDSAMYFCATSDSYSNQPQHFGDGTRLSIL.

This clone has just one count. This chain links TRBV7-6 with TRBJ2-1, with 8 bases that match TRBD1. Germline CDR1 reads SGHVS; CDR2 reads FNYEAQ. This CDR3 has 20 amino acids. J lost 0 bases, V lost 2 bases, and 15 bases had no gene match. The CDR3 bases are TGTGCCAGCAGCTTATTAGGCTTCACAGGGGGAGTTAGCTCCTACAATGAGCAGTTCTTC. Translation gives CASSLLGFTGGVSSYNEQFF.

J is TRBJ2-5 and V is TRBV5-1; unclear D gene. V lost 0 bases to trimming and J lost 2 bases, with 11 bases between them. Germline V gene data show CDR1 as SGHRS and CDR2 as YFSETQ. This CDR3 is built from 15 residues. The CDR3 reads CASSLASGSQETQYF. Here the CDR3 DNA reads TGCGCCAGCAGCTTGGCCTCCGGCAGTCAAGAGACCCAGTACTTC.

As regards this clone: The germline gene is not matched at one end of the junction; a read error may be the cause. The chain links TRBV7-7 to TRBJ2-5; TRBD2 might be the D (7 bases). The CDR3 contains 19 residues. Germline values: CDR1 SSHAT, CDR2 FNYEAQ (reference sequence). This CDR3 is CASSLAVVQRTAGYETQYF. The CDR3 nucleotides read TGTGCTAGCAGCTTAGCGGTGGTCCAAAGGACAGCGGGATACGAGACCCAGTACTTC.

On this clone itself: Within the sample, other DNA sequences also encode this same CDR3. J is TRBJ2-1 and V is TRBV11-3; the D gene is possibly TRBD1 (7 bases). V gave up 6 bases and J gave up 1 base, with 10 bases separating them. There are 14 residues in the CDR3. Germline V gives CDR1 SGHNT, CDR2 YENEEA. CDR3: CASSPGGSYNEQFF. DNA for the CDR3: TGTGCCAGCAGTCCAGGGGGGTCCTACAATGAGCAGTTCTTC.

This chain joins TRBV27 and TRBJ1-1; possibly TRBD1 for D (6 bases). From germline, CDR1 is MNHEY and CDR2 SMNVEV (reference sequence). With 6 bases removed from V and 1 base from J, the gap between germline ends came to 12 bases. This CDR3 region has 14 residues. CDR3: CASSRLTGNTEAFF. Here the CDR3 DNA reads TGTGCCAGCAGCCGCCTGACAGGGAACACTGAAGCTTTCTTT.